Below, one T cell receptor beta chain is given with its context. The data derive from a study of technical replicates of blood from a handful of donors. The CDR3 spans 18 residues. V dropped 0 bases and J dropped 0 bases, with 17 bases sitting between them. Germline V lookup: CDR1 MGHRA, CDR2 YSYEKL. Repertoires were generated with immunoSEQ multiplex PCR, while TCRdb's copy carries only in-frame clones and drops some. The sample consists of over 45,000 clones, roughly nine tenths of them appearing once. This clonotype was sampled from a human donor in good health. Some clones in this sample may be carry-over from other donors' samples. Input material: PBMCs. The V call is TRBV4-1, the J call TRBJ1-2; TRBD1 might be the D (6 bases). In DNA, the CDR3 is TGCGCCAGCAGCCAAGACCCCCTAGGGGGGGTAGCTAACTATGGCTACACCTTC. Translating gives CASSQDPLGGVANYGYTF.